The clone carrying this T cell receptor beta chain occurred a few times. Its matching antigen is unknown. Germline values: CDR1 LGHNT, CDR2 FRNRAP. The CDR3 has 16 residues. V was pared by 3 bases and J by 7 bases, with 12 bases of the junction left unmatched. This specimen belongs to a study of blood T cells in healthy people across ages. General study points: Naive T cell percentage strongly correlated with TCR beta diversity. Getting older went along with TCR beta diversity per million T cells dropping roughly linearly.

Using a J-beta primer mix together with a sample-barcoded 5' primer, a second PCR was run for 7 to 11 cycles. TCRdb reanalysed the 5' RACE reads using MiXCR and keeps one entry per CDR3 protein. This table has more than 500,000 distinct CDR3 sequences, 27% appearing once. Approximately 9.4 milliliters was the volume of peripheral blood drawn from each donor. This sequence joins TRBV12-5 and TRBJ2-4, with TRBD2 matching 7 bases. This receptor was taken from an older woman in good health. The material sequenced was blood. The CDR3 nucleotides are TGTGCTAGTGGTTTTTGGAGGGGAGGGTTCCGGAACATTCAGTACTTC. This gives the protein CASGFWRGGFRNIQYF. The full variable domain, with the rest looked up from reference TRBV12-5 and TRBJ2-4, is DARVTQTPRHKVTEMGQEVTMRCQPILGHNTVFWYRQTMMQGLELLAYFRNRAPLDDSGMPKDRFSAEMPDATLATLKIQPSEPRDSAVYFCASGFWRGGFRNIQYFGAGTRLSVL.